A selection of T cell receptor beta chains follows, all from one sample in a study of a mutant IDH1 vaccine in newly diagnosed glioma. The method was immunoSEQ multiplex PCR; TCRdb's version includes in-frame clones alone and lacks a portion of them. The sample yields under 150,000 clones, 90% seen once. These receptors' antigens are unknown. Sequenced here: PBMCs, sampled from a glioma patient whose treatment included an IDH1 peptide vaccine. Source of these receptors: a woman aged 45-59 years with glioma. Both conserved end residues are part of each CDR3. Fields, in order: D gene, J gene, CDR3 length, V gene, clone size, CDR3 DNA, CDR3 protein. The D gene is left open where the match is weak. Expanded clones are given a class, and other clones once, few, many or no size at all.

D: .; J: TRBJ2-2; length: 14; V: TRBV7-9; size: .; DNA: TGTGCCAGCAGCCTTATAACCTCCACCGGGGAGCTGTTTTTT; CDR3: CASSLITSTGELFF
D: .; J: TRBJ1-5; length: 13; V: TRBV19; size: few; DNA: TGTGCCAGCGCCTGGGAGGGGTATCAGCCCCAGCATTTT; CDR3: CASAWEGYQPQHF
D: TRBD1; J: TRBJ2-5; length: 15; V: TRBV5-1; size: .; DNA: TGCGCCAGCAGCCGGAGACAGGGGGCCCGGGAGACCCAGTACTTC; CDR3: CASSRRQGARETQYF
D: .; J: TRBJ2-2; length: 13; V: TRBV6-1; size: .; DNA: TGTGCCAGCCCCTCGTATGACACCGGGGAGCTGTTTTTT; CDR3: CASPSYDTGELFF
D: .; J: TRBJ1-5; length: 15; V: TRBV2; size: .; DNA: TGTGCCAGCAGTGAAGGGGTGTTTAGCAATCAGCCCCAGCATTTT; CDR3: CASSEGVFSNQPQHF
D: TRBD1; J: TRBJ2-1; length: 15; V: TRBV7-2; size: .; DNA: TGTGCCAGCAGCTTCTGGACAGGGACGGAAGATGAGCAGTTCTTC; CDR3: CASSFWTGTEDEQFF
D: .; J: TRBJ2-3; length: 12; V: TRBV30; size: .; DNA: TGTGCCTCCCAGGGCCCTTCATACACGCAGTATTTT; CDR3: CASQGPSYTQYF
D: TRBD2; J: TRBJ2-1; length: 15; V: TRBV19; size: .; DNA: TGTGCCAGTAGTATAGGCCTAGCGGGAGTGAATGAGCAGTTCTTC; CDR3: CASSIGLAGVNEQFF
D: .; J: TRBJ2-2; length: 15; V: TRBV5-1; size: .; DNA: TGCGCCAGCAGCTTGGGGCTGATGAACACCGGGGAGCTGTTTTTT; CDR3: CASSLGLMNTGELFF
D: .; J: TRBJ2-7; length: 14; V: TRBV7-9; size: few; DNA: TGTGCCAGCAGCTTCTCGGATGGACCCTACGAGCAGTACTTC; CDR3: CASSFSDGPYEQYF
D: TRBD2; J: TRBJ2-7; length: 15; V: TRBV7-9; size: .; DNA: TGTGCCAGCAGCTCGACTAGCGGGAGGGCCTTCGAGCAGTACTTC; CDR3: CASSSTSGRAFEQYF
D: .; J: TRBJ1-1; length: 17; V: TRBV19; size: .; DNA: TGTGCCAGTAGTTCGGCGGGGAAAACAGGGAGTAACACTGAAGCTTTCTTT; CDR3: CASSSAGKTGSNTEAFF
D: .; J: TRBJ2-2; length: 15; V: TRBV7-9; size: .; DNA: TGTGCCAGCAGCCCACGGACGGGGAACACCGGGGAGCTGTTTTTT; CDR3: CASSPRTGNTGELFF
D: TRBD1; J: TRBJ2-7; length: 15; V: TRBV5-8; size: .; DNA: TGTGCCAGCAGCGTGACAGGGGTAGGAACCTACGAGCAGTACTTC; CDR3: CASSVTGVGTYEQYF
D: TRBD2; J: TRBJ2-1; length: 18; V: TRBV7-6; size: .; DNA: TGTGCCAGCAGCCCCCCTGCTTCCTTAATAGCGGGCTACAATGAGCAGTTCTTC; CDR3: CASSPPASLIAGYNEQFF
D: .; J: TRBJ1-1; length: 11; V: TRBV7-9; size: .; DNA: TGTGCCAGCAGCTTGGACACTGAAGCTTTCTTT; CDR3: CASSLDTEAFF
D: .; J: TRBJ2-1; length: 15; V: TRBV27; size: few; DNA: TGTGCCAGCAGTTATAACCGGGAGCTGGGCAATGAGCAGTTCTTC; CDR3: CASSYNRELGNEQFF
D: .; J: TRBJ2-5; length: 13; V: TRBV29-1; size: .; DNA: TGCAGCGTGGAAGGGGACTACCAAGAGACCCAGTACTTC; CDR3: CSVEGDYQETQYF
D: TRBD1; J: TRBJ1-5; length: 14; V: TRBV27; size: .; DNA: TGTGCCAGCAGGACCACAGGGGGGGATCAGCCCCAGCATTTT; CDR3: CASRTTGGDQPQHF
D: TRBD1; J: TRBJ1-4; length: 19; V: TRBV2; size: .; DNA: TGTGCCAGCAGCGGCGGACAGGGGAGGGGGGTAAGAACTAATGAAAAACTGTTTTTT; CDR3: CASSGGQGRGVRTNEKLFF
D: TRBD1; J: TRBJ1-1; length: 14; V: TRBV5-1; size: .; DNA: TGCGCCAGCAGCTCGCATACAGGGGTGACTGAAGCTTTCTTT; CDR3: CASSSHTGVTEAFF
D: .; J: TRBJ2-5; length: 13; V: TRBV28; size: .; DNA: TGTGCCAGCAGGGGCGGGGGCCAAGGGACCCAGTACTTC; CDR3: CASRGGGQGTQYF
D: .; J: TRBJ1-1; length: 13; V: TRBV6-1; size: .; DNA: TGTGCCAGCACTCCAGGGTACGGCACTGAAGCTTTCTTT; CDR3: CASTPGYGTEAFF
D: TRBD2; J: TRBJ2-7; length: 18; V: TRBV4-1; size: .; DNA: TGCGCCAGCAGCCAAGGACGACTAGCGGGATCACCCTCGAACGAGCAGTACTTC; CDR3: CASSQGRLAGSPSNEQYF
D: .; J: TRBJ2-7; length: 14; V: TRBV12-5; size: .; DNA: TGTGCTAGTGGCTTCGGGAGTTCGTGGTACGAGCAGTACTTC; CDR3: CASGFGSSWYEQYF
D: .; J: TRBJ2-7; length: 15; V: TRBV6-4; size: .; DNA: TGTGCCAGCAGTCCCGAAGGTTTTGGGGTTACGGAGCAGTACTTC; CDR3: CASSPEGFGVTEQYF
D: .; J: TRBJ2-5; length: 18; V: TRBV30; size: .; DNA: TGTGCCTGGAGTGTAGGCGTCTTTTCCTCGGTCGGGGGAGAGACCCAGTACTTC; CDR3: CAWSVGVFSSVGGETQYF
D: .; J: TRBJ2-5; length: 11; V: TRBV20-1; size: .; DNA: TGCAGTGCTAGAAACTGGGAGACCCAGTACTTC; CDR3: CSARNWETQYF
D: TRBD1; J: TRBJ1-6; length: 13; V: TRBV30; size: few; DNA: TGTGCCTGGAGTGTACAGGGGTTGACACCCCTCCACTTT; CDR3: CAWSVQGLTPLHF
D: .; J: TRBJ2-2; length: 14; V: TRBV10-1; size: .; DNA: TGCGCCAGCAGATCTGGACAGAACACCGGGGAGCTGTTTTTT; CDR3: CASRSGQNTGELFF
D: TRBD2; J: TRBJ2-2; length: 16; V: TRBV7-2; size: .; DNA: TGTGCCAGCAGGACTTGGAGGGAGGGCTTGATCGGGGAGCTGTTTTTT; CDR3: CASRTWREGLIGELFF
D: .; J: TRBJ2-1; length: 12; V: TRBV6-6; size: .; DNA: TGTTCGGCAGGGCCCAGGCCCAATGAGCAGTTCTTC; CDR3: CSAGPRPNEQFF
D: TRBD2; J: TRBJ2-2; length: 16; V: TRBV7-3; size: .; DNA: TGTGCCAGCAGCTACGTAGCGGGAACGAACACCGGGGAGCTGTTTTTT; CDR3: CASSYVAGTNTGELFF
D: .; J: TRBJ2-7; length: 13; V: TRBV7-2; size: .; DNA: TGTGCCAGCAGCTTAGACTCCTTTTACGAGCAGTACTTC; CDR3: CASSLDSFYEQYF
D: .; J: TRBJ1-5; length: 14; V: TRBV19; size: .; DNA: TGTGCCAGTAGTATAGCAGGGGACAATCAGCCCCAGCATTTT; CDR3: CASSIAGDNQPQHF
D: TRBD2; J: TRBJ2-2; length: 16; V: TRBV29-1; size: .; DNA: TGCAGCGCTCTAAACGTGGGGGGGTATAACACCGGGGAGCTGTTTTTT; CDR3: CSALNVGGYNTGELFF
D: .; J: TRBJ2-1; length: 15; V: TRBV11-2; size: .; DNA: TGTGCCAGCAGCCCTCCCGAGATAATCCACAATGAGCAGTTCTTC; CDR3: CASSPPEIIHNEQFF
D: TRBD1; J: TRBJ2-7; length: 16; V: TRBV5-6; size: .; DNA: TGTGCCAGCAGCTTAGGCCCTCCGGGACAGACCTACGAGCAGTACTTC; CDR3: CASSLGPPGQTYEQYF